This is a list of T cell receptor beta chains from one sample in a study of T cell responses to AZD1222 COVID-19 vaccine. The assay was immunoSEQ multiplex PCR, and TCRdb's table has in-frame clones only and misses some. The sample lists roughly 120,000 clones, roughly nine tenths occurring once. The sample consisted of peripheral blood, taken 28 days after the second AZD1222 dose. The receptors were sampled from an adult who received the AZD1222 COVID-19 vaccine. CDR3s include the opening cysteine and the closing phenylalanine or tryptophan. Each record gives: V gene, CDR3 protein.

>TRBV7-3
CASSPQGLNTEAFF
>TRBV2
CASRSRQGDEQYF
>TRBV4-1
CASSQVISSYEQYF
>TRBV5-4
CASSLGLARNSYEQYF
>TRBV5-1
CASSLLGQGDQPQHF
>TRBV3-1/TRBV3-2
CASSQDGGETQYF
>TRBV14
CASSQGRRRTTHSYEQYF
>TRBV5-1
CASSLGNPGGYDEQFF
>TRBV28
CASSLVEGGRYEQYF
>TRBV6-1
CASSERGDTQYF
>TRBV19
CASSPGTENSYEQYF
>TRBV27
CASSSSTGGEQPQHF
>TRBV3-1/TRBV3-2
CASSRDTLRNTEAFF
>TRBV7-2
CASSLATTAVGNNEQFF
>TRBV9
CASSVVSNTGELFF
>TRBV15
CATSRDEGAVAFF
>TRBV27
CASSLRLAGRGFEQFF
>TRBV3-1/TRBV3-2
CASSQVSGDNSPLHF
>TRBV20-1
CSHAGNTIYF
>TRBV10-1
CASSYARDRGLGEQFF
>TRBV6-5
CASRATGGSNQPQHF
>TRBV3-1/TRBV3-2
CASSQMTANSPLHF
>TRBV28
CASSFGPINQPQHF
>TRBV9
CASSPQGAGNEKLFF
>TRBV7-2
CASSRGLGDTQYF
>TRBV6-5
CASSNRENGGYTF
>TRBV28
CASSIGQGTYQPQHF
>TRBV18
CASSPLGEGTDTQYF
>TRBV27
CASIASSGNTIYF
>TRBV13
CASSLNIYGGSYNEQFF
>TRBV6-5
CASSPGGGTQPQHF
>TRBV18
CASSPGETQYF
>TRBV12-3/TRBV12-4
CASRKTSSETQYF
>TRBV28
CASTDGTAFYSNQPQHF
>TRBV9
CASSLADSSYNEQFF
>TRBV5-5
CASSITPGQSQETQYF
>TRBV11-3
CASSLGTSGSNEQFF
>TRBV5-4
CASSYTEQETQYF
>TRBV30
CAWSAGNPYEQYF
>TRBV7-9
CASSFPGGTTNEKLFF
>TRBV4-2
CASSQDSGGGSYEQYF